This TCR beta chain was found in a study of cytomegalovirus exposure and HLA in healthy donors. Amplification used 60 Vbeta primers and 13 Jbeta primers. Here immunoSEQ multiplex PCR was the method, and the copy in TCRdb shows in-frame clones only, minus some. The sample has some 150,000 clones, roughly 80% seen once. Germline V gene sequence: CDR1 SNHLY, CDR2 FYNNEI. Trimming left V 4 bases short and J 0 bases short, with 8 bases between. The CDR3 runs 14 residues. The rearrangement links TRBV2 to TRBJ2-3; no definite D call. The TCR originated in a man under 40 in good health and CMV-seropositive. The sequenced sample was PBMCs. CDR3 in DNA: TGTGCCAGCAGTGCCCGAGTGAGCACAGATACGCAGTATTTT. Amino acid sequence: CASSARVSTDTQYF.